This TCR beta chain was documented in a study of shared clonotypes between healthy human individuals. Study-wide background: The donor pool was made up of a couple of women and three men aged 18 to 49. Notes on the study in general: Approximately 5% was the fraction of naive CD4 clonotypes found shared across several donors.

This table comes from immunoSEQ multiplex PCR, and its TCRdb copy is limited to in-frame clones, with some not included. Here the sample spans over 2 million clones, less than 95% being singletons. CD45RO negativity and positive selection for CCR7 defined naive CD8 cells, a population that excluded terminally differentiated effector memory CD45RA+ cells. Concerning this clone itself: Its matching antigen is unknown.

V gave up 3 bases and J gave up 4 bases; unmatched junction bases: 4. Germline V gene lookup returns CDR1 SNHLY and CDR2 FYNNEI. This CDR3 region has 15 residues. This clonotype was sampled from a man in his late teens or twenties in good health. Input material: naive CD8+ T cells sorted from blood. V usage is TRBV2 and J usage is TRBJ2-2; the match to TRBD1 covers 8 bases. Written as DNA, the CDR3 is TGTGCCAGCAGTGAGGACAGGGTTGGCACCGGGGAGCTGTTTTTT. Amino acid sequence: CASSEDRVGTGELFF.